This T cell receptor (beta chain) emerged from a study of cytomegalovirus exposure and HLA in healthy donors. CDR3 length equals 16 residues. Deletions cut 3 bases from V and 4 bases from J, with 15 bases between. Germline assignment: CDR1 KGHSH and CDR2 LQKENI. PCR primers comprised 60 Vbeta and 13 Jbeta primers. Method: immunoSEQ multiplex PCR; TCRdb's copy keeps in-frame clones and lacks some. The profile shows 150,000 to 200,000 clones, approximately 79% of them singletons. The source of this sequence is a male donor in good health and CMV-seronegative. The sequenced sample consisted of PBMCs. The V call is TRBV18, the J call TRBJ2-2; D possibly corresponds to TRBD2 (6 bases). CDR3 nucleotide sequence: TGTGCCAGCTCACCCCTGACGGGGCGGGGCACCGGGGAGCTGTTTTTT. Protein: CASSPLTGRGTGELFF.